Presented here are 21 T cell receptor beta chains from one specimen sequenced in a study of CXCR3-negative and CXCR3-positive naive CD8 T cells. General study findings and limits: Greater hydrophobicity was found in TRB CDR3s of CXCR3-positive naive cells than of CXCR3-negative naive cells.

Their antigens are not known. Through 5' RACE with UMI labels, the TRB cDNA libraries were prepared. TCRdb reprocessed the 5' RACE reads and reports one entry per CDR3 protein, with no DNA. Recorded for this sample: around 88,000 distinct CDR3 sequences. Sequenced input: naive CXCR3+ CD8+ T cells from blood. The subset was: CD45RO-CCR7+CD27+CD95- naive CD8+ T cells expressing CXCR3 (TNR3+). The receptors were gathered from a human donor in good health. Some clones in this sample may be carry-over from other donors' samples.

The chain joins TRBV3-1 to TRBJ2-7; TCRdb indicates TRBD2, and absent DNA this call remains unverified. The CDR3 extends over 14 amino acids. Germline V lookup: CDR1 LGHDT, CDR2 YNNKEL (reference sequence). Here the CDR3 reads CASSLLPGGYEQYF.

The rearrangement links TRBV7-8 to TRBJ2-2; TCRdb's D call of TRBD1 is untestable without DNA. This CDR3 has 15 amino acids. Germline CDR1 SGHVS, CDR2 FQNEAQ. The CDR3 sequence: CASSFWDSNTGELFF.

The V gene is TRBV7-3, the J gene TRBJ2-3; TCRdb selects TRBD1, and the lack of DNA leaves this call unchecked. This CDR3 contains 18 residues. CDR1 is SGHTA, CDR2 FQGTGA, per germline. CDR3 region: CASSLILGQDRQADTQYF.

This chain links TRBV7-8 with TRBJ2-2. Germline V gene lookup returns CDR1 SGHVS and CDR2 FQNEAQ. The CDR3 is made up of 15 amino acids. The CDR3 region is CASSLLLSDTGELFF.

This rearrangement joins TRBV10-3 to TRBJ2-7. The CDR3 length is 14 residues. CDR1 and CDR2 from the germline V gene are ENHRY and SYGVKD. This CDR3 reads CAISDRSTSYEQYF.

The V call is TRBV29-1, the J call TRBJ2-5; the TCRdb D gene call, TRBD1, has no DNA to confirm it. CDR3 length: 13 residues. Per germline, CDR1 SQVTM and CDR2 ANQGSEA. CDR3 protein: CSGGATGQETQYF.

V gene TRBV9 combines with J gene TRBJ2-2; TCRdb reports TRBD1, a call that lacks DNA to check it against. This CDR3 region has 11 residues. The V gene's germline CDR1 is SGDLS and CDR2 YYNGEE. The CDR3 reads CASTRGKDLFF. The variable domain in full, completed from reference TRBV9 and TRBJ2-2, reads DSGVTQTPKHLITATGQRVTLRCSPRSGDLSVYWYQQSLDQGLQFLIQYYNGEERAKGNILERFSAQQFPDLHSELNLSSLELGDSALYFCASTRGKDLFFGEGSRLTVL.

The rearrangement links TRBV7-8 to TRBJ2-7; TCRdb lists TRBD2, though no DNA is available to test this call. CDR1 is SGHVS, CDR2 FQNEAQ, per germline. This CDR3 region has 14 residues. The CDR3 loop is CASISGGATYERYF.

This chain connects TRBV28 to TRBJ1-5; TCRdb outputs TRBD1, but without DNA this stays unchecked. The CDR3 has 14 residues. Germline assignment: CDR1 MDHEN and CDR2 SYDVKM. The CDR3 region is CATDSAGGDQPQHF.

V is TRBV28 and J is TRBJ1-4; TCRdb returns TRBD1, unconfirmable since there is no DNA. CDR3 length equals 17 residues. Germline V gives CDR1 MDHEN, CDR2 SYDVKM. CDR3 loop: CASGSRDSLRINEKLFF.

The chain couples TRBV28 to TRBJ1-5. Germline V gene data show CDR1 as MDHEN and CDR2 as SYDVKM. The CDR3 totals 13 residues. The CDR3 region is CASSLLGNQPQHF.

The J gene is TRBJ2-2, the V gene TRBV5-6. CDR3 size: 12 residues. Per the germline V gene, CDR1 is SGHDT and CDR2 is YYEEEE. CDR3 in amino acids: CASSFMGGELFF.

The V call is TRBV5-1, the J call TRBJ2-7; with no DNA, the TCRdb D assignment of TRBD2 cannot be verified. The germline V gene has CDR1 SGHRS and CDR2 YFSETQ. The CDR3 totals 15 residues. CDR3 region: CASSLSWQALGEQYF.

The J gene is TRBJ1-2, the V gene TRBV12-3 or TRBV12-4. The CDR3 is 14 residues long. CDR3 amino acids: CASKTLTDYYGYTF.

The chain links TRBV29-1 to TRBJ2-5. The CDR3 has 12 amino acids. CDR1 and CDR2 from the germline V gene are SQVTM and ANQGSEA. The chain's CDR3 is CSVEGDKETQYF.

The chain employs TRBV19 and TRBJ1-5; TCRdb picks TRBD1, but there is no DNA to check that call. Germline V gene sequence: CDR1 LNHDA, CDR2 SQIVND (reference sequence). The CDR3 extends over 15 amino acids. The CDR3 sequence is CASLRDRYSNQPQHF.

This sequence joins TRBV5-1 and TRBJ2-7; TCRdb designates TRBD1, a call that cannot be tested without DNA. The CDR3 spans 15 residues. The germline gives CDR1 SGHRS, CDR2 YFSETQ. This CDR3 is CASSPWTGVKDEQYF.

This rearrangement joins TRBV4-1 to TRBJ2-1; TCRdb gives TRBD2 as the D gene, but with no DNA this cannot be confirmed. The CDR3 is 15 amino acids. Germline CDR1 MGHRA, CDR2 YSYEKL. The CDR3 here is CASSQGPRPNNEQFF.

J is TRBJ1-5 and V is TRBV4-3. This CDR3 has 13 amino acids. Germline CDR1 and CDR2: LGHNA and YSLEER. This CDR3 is CASSQWRNQPQHF.

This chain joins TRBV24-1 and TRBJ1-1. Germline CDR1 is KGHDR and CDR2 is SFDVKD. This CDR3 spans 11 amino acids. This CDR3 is CATSEGVEAFF.

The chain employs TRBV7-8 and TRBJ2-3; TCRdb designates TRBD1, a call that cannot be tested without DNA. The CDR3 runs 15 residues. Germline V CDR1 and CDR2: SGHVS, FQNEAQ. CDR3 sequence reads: CASSSWTGATDTQYF.